This entry concerns a single TCR beta chain. Antigen specificity is unknown. This PCR relied on a set of 60 Vbeta primers and 13 Jbeta primers. The repertoire was sequenced with immunoSEQ multiplex PCR; TCRdb's copy has only in-frame clones and lacks some. The table has 95,000 to 150,000 clones, roughly 80% seen once; the top ten hold 7.5% to 10%. The source of the sample is a study of cytomegalovirus exposure and HLA in healthy donors. The study, taken as a whole, reports: Analyzed later, most CMV-associated TCR beta chains appeared HLA-restricted.

V was clipped by 2 bases and J by 3 bases, with 11 bases between them. Germline CDR1 and CDR2: LNHDA and SQIVND (reference sequence). The CDR3 is made up of 14 amino acids. The rearrangement uses TRBV19 and TRBJ2-7; D is perhaps TRBD2 (5 bases). The clonotype comes from a female donor in good health and CMV-seropositive. Sample: PBMCs. The CDR3 coding sequence is TGTGCCAGTAGTATAACCGGGGTCTACTACGAGCAGTACTTC. This codes for CASSITGVYYEQYF.